This TCR beta chain was sequenced during a study of glioma-infiltrating T cells. Regarding the study as a whole: CDR3 overlap between tissue and blood was very small. Gliomas, especially low-grade, showed above-expected tissue-blood divergence; non-neoplastic patients showed below.

Amplification of TCR alpha and beta CDR3 regions from RNA used iRepertoire nested multiplex PCR. MiXCR, run by TCRdb on the multiplex PCR reads, gives a single entry per CDR3 protein. The sample has 9,500 to 15,000 distinct CDR3 sequences; approximately 26% are singletons. The CDR3 contains 15 residues. Trimming removed 1 base at V and 3 bases at J, with 12 bases between. Germline lookup yields CDR1 SGHAT and CDR2 FQNNGV. This clonotype has a count of ten or more. As yet, its antigen is unknown. The V call is TRBV11-2, the J call TRBJ2-5, with TRBD2 as a possible D gene (5 bases). The sequenced material came from glioma tissue, nonneoplastic brain tissue, or PBMCs (not recorded which). The receptor was isolated from a human donor with low-grade glioma or glioblastoma, undergoing nonglioma brain surgery, or in good health (not recorded which). CDR3 in DNA: TGTGCCAGCAGCTTAGCGGTCATAGCGAAAGAGACCCAGTACTTC. This gives the protein CASSLAVIAKETQYF.